The rows below give T cell receptor beta chains drawn from one sample of a study of neurological immune-mediated disorders. TCRdb re-analysed the 5' RACE reads in MiXCR, keeping a single row per CDR3 protein. This table holds 50,000 to 70,000 distinct CDR3 sequences, 10% to 15% found once. The specimen sequenced was PBMCs. These receptor sequences come from a woman aged 55-69 years with HTLV-1-associated myelopathy (HAM/TSP). Each CDR3 is given with its conserved first and last residue. Fields, in order: CDR3 DNA, CDR3 protein, clone size, V gene, D gene, J gene. A D gene is named only where the DNA matches it firmly. Expanded clones get a size class; other rows say once, few or many, or leave the size out.

TGTGCCAGCAGCTTTGGGACTAGCGGGAGGACAGATACGCAGTATTTT,CASSFGTSGRTDTQYF,many,TRBV5-4,TRBD2,TRBJ2-3
TGTGCCAGCGGCCTAGCGGGAGTATTGGATACGCAGTATTTT,CASGLAGVLDTQYF,many,TRBV12-3/TRBV12-4,TRBD2,TRBJ2-3
TGTGCCAGCAGTCCCCGCACTGAAGCTTTCTTT,CASSPRTEAFF,many,TRBV28,-,TRBJ1-1
TGTGCCACCTACCCACCAAGCCCGAACACTGAAGCTTTCTTT,CATYPPSPNTEAFF,many,TRBV24-1,-,TRBJ1-1
TGTGCCAGCAGCTTAGAGGGGGCAAGGGCCTACGAGCAGTACTTC,CASSLEGARAYEQYF,-,TRBV7-2,TRBD1,TRBJ2-7
TGTGCCAGCAAGGCTGGGGCCAACGTCCTGACTTTC,CASKAGANVLTF,many,TRBV12-3/TRBV12-4,-,TRBJ2-6
TGTGCCAGCAGCTTAGAACCTCGGGGCTTTTCTGGAAACACCATATATTTT,CASSLEPRGFSGNTIYF,many,TRBV11-2,-,TRBJ1-3
TGTGCCAGCAGCACCGGACGCGTTAGCACAGATACGCAGTATTTT,CASSTGRVSTDTQYF,few,TRBV11-3,-,TRBJ2-3
TGTGCCAGCAGTCGGCGGAGGGGCAATGAGCAGTTCTTC,CASSRRRGNEQFF,many,TRBV6-5,-,TRBJ2-1
TGCAGCGCCACCCGGGCAGCTACGGATGAGCAGTTCTTC,CSATRAATDEQFF,-,TRBV29-1,-,TRBJ2-1
TGCAGTGCTAGGAGTTCTAGGGGGAGGGCCAATGAGCAGTTCTTC,CSARSSRGRANEQFF,few,TRBV20-1,-,TRBJ2-1
TGTGCCAACAGTGGATTTCGGCAGCAAGAGACCCAGTACTTC,CANSGFRQQETQYF,-,TRBV25-1,-,TRBJ2-5
TGCGCCAGCAGCTTGGCCAATGGGGCGTCTGGAAACACCATATATTTT,CASSLANGASGNTIYF,many,TRBV5-1,-,TRBJ1-3
TGTGCCAGCAGCTTAGGGCCAGCGGGAGGCGACTACGAGCAGTACTTC,CASSLGPAGGDYEQYF,many,TRBV7-2,TRBD2,TRBJ2-7
TGCGCCAGCAGCGCGTCCGGGACGATGAACACTGAAGCTTTCTTT,CASSASGTMNTEAFF,many,TRBV5-1,-,TRBJ1-1
TGCGCCAGCAGCTTGGCGGGGATCTCAAATCAGCCCCAGCATTTT,CASSLAGISNQPQHF,many,TRBV5-1,-,TRBJ1-5
TGTGCCAGCAGCAGGGGTTACGAGCAGTACTTC,CASSRGYEQYF,many,TRBV3-1,-,TRBJ2-7
TGCAGCGTATCGGATAACTCCTACGAGCAGTACTTC,CSVSDNSYEQYF,many,TRBV29-1,-,TRBJ2-7
TGCAGTGCTAGAGATCTTCCCACCGCCGGCCCAGATACGCAGTATTTT,CSARDLPTAGPDTQYF,many,TRBV20-1,-,TRBJ2-3
TGTGCCAGCAGTTCCGGGACTAGCGGGAGGCCCTCGGGGCATGAGCAGTTCTTC,CASSSGTSGRPSGHEQFF,many,TRBV12-3/TRBV12-4,TRBD2,TRBJ2-1
TGTGCCAGCAGCTTGGAGGGCTGGACCTACAATGAGCAGTTCTTC,CASSLEGWTYNEQFF,many,TRBV11-2,-,TRBJ2-1
TGTGCCAGCAGCCAACGCAGGTTAGGAGAGACCCAGTACTTC,CASSQRRLGETQYF,many,TRBV3-1,-,TRBJ2-5
TGCAGTGCTAGAGTCCGGGGCCTCTACAATGAGCAGTTCTTC,CSARVRGLYNEQFF,many,TRBV20-1,-,TRBJ2-1
TGTGCCAGCTTAACGGGAGTAGGAGGAGAGACCCAGTACTTC,CASLTGVGGETQYF,many,TRBV12-3/TRBV12-4,-,TRBJ2-5
TGCAGTACCGGGCGCTCGAGGTTGAATGAGCAGTTCTTC,CSTGRSRLNEQFF,many,TRBV20-1,-,TRBJ2-1
TGTGCCAGCGTAGAGCAGCGGGGCTACGAGCAGTACTTC,CASVEQRGYEQYF,-,TRBV7-9,TRBD2,TRBJ2-7
TGCGCCAGCAGCCAAGTAACAGGGGGAATCTACGAGCAGTACTTC,CASSQVTGGIYEQYF,many,TRBV4-1,TRBD1,TRBJ2-7